The 13 T cell receptor beta chains given below trace back to one sample, sequenced in a study of T cell responses to AZD1222 COVID-19 vaccine. Some clones are missing from TCRdb's copy, which holds only in-frame ones; the method was immunoSEQ multiplex PCR. The table records about 92,000 clones, about nine tenths of them present only once. This sample comprised peripheral blood, obtained on day 0 of AZD1222 vaccination. Source of these receptors: an adult in good health.

V gene TRBV5-1 combines with J gene TRBJ2-5, with TRBD1 as a possible D gene (5 bases). This CDR3 is 13 amino acids long. Germline V gene data show CDR1 as SGHRS and CDR2 as YFSETQ. Trimming stripped 0 bases from V and 2 bases from J, with 5 bases between. CDR3: CASSLGQQETQYF. The CDR3 DNA reads TGCGCCAGCAGCTTGGGACAGCAAGAGACCCAGTACTTC.

This clone was observed a single time. The chain carries TRBV18 and TRBJ2-7; 7 bases agree with TRBD1. With 6 bases clipped from V and 5 bases from J, the junction kept 4 bases outside the gene matches. Looked up from germline, CDR1 is KGHSH and CDR2 is LQKENI. The CDR3 spans 12 residues. CDR3 residues: CASSLDRDEQYF. In nucleotides, the CDR3 is TGTGCCAGCTCCCTCGACAGGGACGAGCAGTACTTC.

This chain links TRBV7-2 with TRBJ1-4; 7 bases agree with TRBD1. The length of the CDR3 is 17 residues. Trimming removed 1 base from V and 8 bases from J; junction bases left unmatched: 13. The germline CDR1 and CDR2 sequences are SGHTA and FQGNSA. CDR3 in DNA: TGTGCCAGCAGCTTAGTTGGAGGGGGCGCGGTTAAAGAAAAACTGTTTTTT. This encodes CASSLVGGGAVKEKLFF.

The chain links TRBV29-1 to TRBJ1-3, with no clear D. Germline V gene lookup returns CDR1 SQVTM and CDR2 ANQGSEA. The CDR3 contains 18 residues. Trimming pared 0 bases from V and 0 bases from J, leaving 18 bases between. The CDR3 reads CSVEDYGVGLSSGNTIYF. The CDR3 coding sequence is TGCAGCGTTGAAGATTATGGGGTTGGGTTAAGCTCTGGAAACACCATATATTTT.

The gene calls are TRBV6-5 and TRBJ1-4, with 9 nucleotides matching TRBD1. CDR1 is MNHEY, CDR2 SVGAGI, per germline. The CDR3 length is 14 residues. Trimming removed 7 bases from V and 7 bases from J; junction bases left unmatched: 7. The CDR3 DNA reads TGTGCCAGCACCCTACAGGGGGCAGGTGAAAAACTGTTTTTT. Protein product: CASTLQGAGEKLFF.

The chain is built from TRBV6-6 and TRBJ2-7; 7 bases line up with TRBD1. After removal of 2 bases from V and 4 bases from J, the junction contained 5 bases not matched to a gene. CDR1 MNHNY and CDR2 SVGAGI come from the germline V gene (reference sequence). The CDR3 runs to 14 residues. CDR3 in DNA: TGTGCCAGCAGTTACCAGGGGGTACAATACGAGCAGTACTTC. Amino acids: CASSYQGVQYEQYF.

The rearrangement uses TRBV18 and TRBJ1-6, with D maybe TRBD1 (6 bases). Trimming shortened V by 5 bases and J by 6 bases, and 11 bases separated the two germline ends. The germline V gene has CDR1 KGHSH and CDR2 LQKENI. The CDR3 totals 14 residues. In nucleotides, the CDR3 is TGTGCCAGCTCAGGGGGCGCGGGTAATTCACCCCTCCACTTT. Translated: CASSGGAGNSPLHF.

The chain recombines TRBV5-6 with TRBJ1-2; the match to TRBD1 covers 9 bases. With V trimmed by 2 bases and J by 4 bases, 6 bases remained unmatched. The germline gives CDR1 SGHDT, CDR2 YYEEEE. The CDR3 has 15 amino acids. Here the CDR3 reads CASSFRQGGTYGYTF. The DNA of the CDR3 is TGTGCCAGCAGCTTCCGACAGGGGGGAACCTATGGCTACACCTTC.

This clone appeared a single time. The chain couples TRBV27 to TRBJ1-6; 7 nucleotides align to TRBD1. The CDR3 runs to 15 residues. The J segment lost 9 bases and the V segment lost 2 bases, leaving 7 bases of the junction unmatched. CDR1 is MNHEY, CDR2 SMNVEV, per germline (reference sequence). The CDR3 is CASSLIGGFGSPLHF. The CDR3 DNA sequence: TGTGCCAGCAGTTTAATAGGGGGCTTTGGTTCACCCCTCCACTTT.

V and J are TRBV9 and TRBJ1-3, with 8 nucleotides matching TRBD1. CDR3 length equals 16 residues. J was trimmed by 0 bases and V by 0 bases; bases with no gene match: 2. The germline gives CDR1 SGDLS, CDR2 YYNGEE. CDR3 residues: CASSVGTGLSGNTIYF. Here the CDR3 DNA reads TGTGCCAGCAGCGTAGGGACAGGGCTCTCTGGAAACACCATATATTTT.

The chain has TRBV28 and TRBJ1-1; 8 bases map to TRBD1. Germline V gene sequence: CDR1 MDHEN, CDR2 SYDVKM. CDR3 size: 14 residues. V lost 6 bases to trimming and J lost 3 bases; unmatched junction nucleotides: 6. CDR3 residues: CASRHGQGDTEAFF. CDR3 DNA: TGTGCCAGCAGACATGGACAGGGAGACACTGAAGCTTTCTTT.

This sequence joins TRBV10-3 and TRBJ1-1; D gene uncertain. The CDR3 runs 14 residues. Germline CDR1 is ENHRY and CDR2 is SYGVKD. Trimming took 10 bases from V and 7 from J, leaving 22 bases between them. CDR3 loop: CATIPSGPAGEAFF. The CDR3 DNA reads as TGTGCCACCATCCCCTCTGGACCGGCGGGTGAAGCTTTCTTT.

The chain carries TRBV9 and TRBJ2-1; 13 bases agree with TRBD2. The CDR3 has 16 residues. J gave up 9 bases and V 2 bases, and 8 bases lay outside the gene matches. In germline, CDR1 is SGDLS, CDR2 YYNGEE. CDR3 in amino acids: CASSVTTSGGPGEQFF. The CDR3 DNA follows: TGTGCCAGCAGCGTTACGACTAGCGGGGGGCCAGGTGAGCAGTTCTTC.